This TCR beta chain was recovered during a study of blood T cell repertoires in COVID-19. Produced via immunoSEQ multiplex PCR; TCRdb's table is partial and in-frame only. The sample carries around 310,000 clones, under 90% recorded once. CDR1 and CDR2 (germline): LGHNT, FRNRAP. CDR3 length: 15 amino acids. V shed 0 bases and J shed 2 bases, with 8 bases lying between them. Sequenced material: PBMCs or T cells enriched from blood (not recorded which). The sequence derives from a woman aged 30 to 39 who had recovered from COVID-19. The V call is TRBV12-5, the J call TRBJ1-3; D is perhaps TRBD1 (5 bases). CDR3 in amino acids: CASGLVGGAGNTIYF. CDR3 nucleotide sequence: TGTGCTAGTGGTTTGGTAGGAGGGGCTGGAAACACCATATATTTT.